These 5 T cell receptor beta chains came from one sample sequenced in a study of radiotherapy plus CTLA-4 blockade in lung cancer. Sequencing was performed with immunoSEQ multiplex PCR; in TCRdb, only in-frame clones are kept and a portion is missing. The table includes about 77,000 clones, roughly 70% detected once. This material consisted of peripheral blood, taken from a patient treated with radiotherapy plus ipilimumab. These receptors all come from a human donor with non-small cell lung cancer whose response to radiotherapy plus ipilimumab could not be evaluated.

The rearrangement links TRBV9 to TRBJ1-1; possibly TRBD1 for D (5 bases). Trimming took 6 bases from V and 6 from J, leaving 12 bases between them. The CDR3 spans 12 residues. Germline loops: CDR1 SGDLS, CDR2 YYNGEE. In DNA form, the CDR3 reads TGTGCCAGCACCCGGGACTCCCCTGAAGCTTTCTTT. It yields the protein CASTRDSPEAFF.

V and J are TRBV28 and TRBJ2-5; D ambiguous. The J call may not be correct, given that the DNA end is closer to TRBJ2-7. The CDR3 runs 13 residues. Per the germline V gene, CDR1 is MDHEN and CDR2 is SYDVKM. CDR3 amino acids: CASRFPSSYEQYF. CDR3 DNA: TGTGCCAGCAGGTTCCCAAGCTCCTACGAGCAGTACTTC.

The genes are TRBV28 and TRBJ1-2; 10 nucleotides match TRBD1. In germline, CDR1 is MDHEN, CDR2 SYDVKM. The J segment lost 5 bases and the V segment lost 9 bases, leaving 15 bases of the junction unmatched. The CDR3 is 16 amino acids. The CDR3 sequence is CASQRDRGNGIYGYTF. CDR3 nucleotides: TGTGCCAGTCAACGGGACAGGGGAAACGGAATTTATGGCTACACCTTC.

The chain's CDR3 is CASSLTGPNTEAFF. CDR3 nucleotides: TGTGCCAGCAGCTTGACTGGTCCCAACACTGAAGCTTTCTTT. The chain is built from TRBV7-3 and TRBJ1-1; no definite D call. This CDR3 is 14 amino acids long. From germline, CDR1 is SGHTA and CDR2 FQGTGA. Trimming left V 3 bases short and J 2 bases short, with 10 bases between.

This clone occurred a few times. The J gene is TRBJ2-1, the V gene TRBV6-5; D is ambiguous. The CDR3 sequence is 15 residues long. The V gene lost 5 bases and the J gene lost 2 bases, with 13 bases spanning the gap. Per the germline V gene, CDR1 is MNHEY and CDR2 is SVGAGI. As DNA, the CDR3 is TGTGCCAGCAGTACCGCGAGGAGACCCTACAATGAGCAGTTCTTC. Protein sequence: CASSTARRPYNEQFF.